This T cell receptor (beta chain) derives from a study of STAT5B mutations in CD4+ large granular lymphocyte leukemia. Study-wide background: Among healthy controls, a particular HLA allele went with more CDR3 'QG' motifs.

Clones were read by immunoSEQ multiplex PCR, and TCRdb kept only the in-frame ones, dropping some. There are 40,000 or so clones in the sample; around 80% occur only once, and 0.55% lies in the top ten. V was clipped by 5 bases and J by 8 bases, with 21 bases between them. This CDR3 spans 15 amino acids. The germline gives CDR1 SEHNR, CDR2 FQNEAQ (reference sequence). This clone has just a few counts. Its antigen is not known. General observations from the study: CD4-sorted patient repertoires seemed more clonal than healthy CD4+ repertoires. The CD4+ versus CD8+ T-LGLL clonality difference may reflect limited sample size.

This sequence originates from a human donor in good health. Sequencing used CD4+ T cells from blood buffy coats. The rearrangement joins TRBV7-9 to TRBJ1-2; D is unresolved. The CDR3 coding sequence is TGTGCCAGCAGCGGCGAGGCACGTCTGATGGGCGGCTACACCTTC. It is translated as CASSGEARLMGGYTF.